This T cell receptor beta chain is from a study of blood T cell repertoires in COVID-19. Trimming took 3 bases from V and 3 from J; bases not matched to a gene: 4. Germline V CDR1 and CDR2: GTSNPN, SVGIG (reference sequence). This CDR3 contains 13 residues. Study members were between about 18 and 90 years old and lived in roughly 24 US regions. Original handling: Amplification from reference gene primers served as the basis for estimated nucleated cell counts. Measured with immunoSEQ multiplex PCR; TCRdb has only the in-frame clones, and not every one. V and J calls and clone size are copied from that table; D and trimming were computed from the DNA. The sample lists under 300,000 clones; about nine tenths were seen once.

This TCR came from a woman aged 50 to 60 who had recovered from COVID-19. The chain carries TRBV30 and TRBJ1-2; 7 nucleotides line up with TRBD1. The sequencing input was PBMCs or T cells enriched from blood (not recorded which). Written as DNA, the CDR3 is TGTGCCTGGAGGGTCGGGACAGACTATGGCTACACCTTC. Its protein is CAWRVGTDYGYTF.